This T cell receptor (beta chain) was found in a study of blood T cells in healthy people across ages. PCR was performed a second time for roughly 7 to 11 cycles using a sample-barcoded 5' primer and a J-beta primer mix. TCRdb processed the 5' RACE reads anew with MiXCR; each CDR3 protein has one entry. The sample carries more than 900,000 distinct CDR3 sequences, almost 25% recorded once. Trimming left V 5 bases short and J 1 base short, with 17 bases between. This CDR3 contains 16 residues. Germline CDR1 reads SGHNT; CDR2 reads YENEEA. This clonotype was observed a few times. The same sample was also studied in work on T cells of mothers and their children. This second study says: Every mother produced more than 8 million TCR beta CDR3 reads, whereas every child provided around 3 million.

The receptor's source is a girl aged 2 to 10 in good health. The sequenced sample was blood. The V gene is TRBV11-3, the J gene TRBJ2-5, with D perhaps matching TRBD1 or TRBD2 (6 bases each). The CDR3: CASSKPQRGLQETQYF. The CDR3, as DNA: TGTGCCAGCAGCAAACCTCAACGGGGGCTCCAAGAGACCCAGTACTTC.